These 28 T cell receptor beta chains were all obtained from the same sample, sequenced in a study of blood T cells in healthy people across ages. Using a J-beta primer mix together with a sample-barcoded 5' primer, a second PCR was run for roughly 6 to 12 cycles. TCRdb called the 5' RACE reads again in MiXCR, with one record for every CDR3 protein. The sample consists of about 830,000 distinct CDR3 sequences, approximately 59% of them appearing once. The specimen was blood. The receptors shown here come from a man aged 25 to 45 in good health.

The V gene is TRBV7-2, the J gene TRBJ2-3; TRBD1 aligns across 7 bases. The germline V gene has CDR1 SGHTA and CDR2 FQGNSA. V gave up 5 bases and J gave up 1 base; unmatched junction bases: 6. This CDR3 comprises 15 residues. CDR3 protein: CASSQLGGRTDTQYF. CDR3 in DNA: TGTGCCAGCAGCCAATTAGGGGGCCGCACAGATACGCAGTATTTT.

V is TRBV7-3 and J is TRBJ2-1; 14 nucleotides agree with TRBD2. With 5 bases clipped from V and 7 bases from J, the junction kept 16 bases outside the gene matches. Per the germline V gene, CDR1 is SGHTA and CDR2 is FQGTGA. The CDR3 has 19 amino acids. DNA of the CDR3: TGTGCCAGCAGCCCCAGACTAGCGGGGGGGCCTTTATCGGTTAATGAGCAGTTCTTC. Its protein product is CASSPRLAGGPLSVNEQFF.

The table lists this clonotype with a few counts. J is TRBJ2-1 and V is TRBV10-3, with D maybe TRBD2 (5 bases). V was shortened by 0 bases and J by 12 bases, with 12 bases between the two germline ends. The CDR3 length is 13 residues. In germline, CDR1 is ENHRY, CDR2 SYGVKD. The DNA of the CDR3 is TGTGCCATCAGTGAGTCTACATTACGGGGGCAGTTCTTC. Residues: CAISESTLRGQFF.

The chain couples TRBV5-1 to TRBJ2-7; 9 bases map to TRBD1. CDR3 size: 15 residues. After removal of 5 bases from V and 5 bases from J, the junction contained 11 bases not matched to a gene. Per germline, CDR1 SGHRS and CDR2 YFSETQ. The CDR3 coding sequence is TGCGCCAGCAGACAGACCGGGACAGGGAGGGACGAGCAGTACTTC. This translates into CASRQTGTGRDEQYF. Full variable domain (remainder filled in from reference TRBV5-1 and TRBJ2-7): KAGVTQTPRYLIKTRGQQVTLSCSPISGHRSVSWYQQTPGQGLQFLFEYFSETQRNKGNFPGRFSGRQFSNSRSEMNVSTLELGDSALYLCASRQTGTGRDEQYFGPGTRLTVT.

This chain links TRBV4-3 with TRBJ1-1; 7 bases map to TRBD1. This CDR3 is built from 17 residues. The V gene's germline CDR1 is LGHNA and CDR2 YSLEER. Losses at the gene ends were 2 bases for V and 0 bases for J; bases not matched to a gene: 9. CDR3 amino acids: CASSQSGTAFMNTEAFF. For the CDR3, the DNA is TGCGCCAGCAGCCAATCCGGGACAGCTTTCATGAACACTGAAGCTTTCTTT.

This sequence joins TRBV4-1 and TRBJ1-1; 8 bases map to TRBD1. The germline V gene encodes CDR1 MGHRA and CDR2 YSYEKL. Trimming cost V 0 bases and J 3 bases; bases outside gene matches: 15. CDR3 length equals 19 residues. The CDR3 sequence: CASSQDLARVTGAYTEAFF. CDR3 in DNA: TGCGCCAGCAGCCAAGATTTGGCCCGGGTGACAGGGGCCTACACTGAAGCTTTCTTT.

The chain links TRBV7-2 to TRBJ1-6; D is possibly TRBD1 (6 bases). V lost 1 base and J lost 10, with 14 bases in between. CDR3 length: 15 residues. Germline V lookup: CDR1 SGHTA, CDR2 FQGNSA. The DNA of the CDR3 is TGTGCCAGCAGCTTAGTAGCCAGGGGCAACTCACCCCTCCACTTT. Translating it yields CASSLVARGNSPLHF.

This clonotype was detected only a few times. This sequence joins TRBV10-3 and TRBJ2-7; TRBD1 might be the D (5 bases). Germline CDR1 and CDR2: ENHRY and SYGVKD. The CDR3 length is 13 residues. Trimming removed 3 bases from V and 2 bases from J, with 8 bases in between. In nucleotides, the CDR3 is TGTGCCATCAGTGAAAGACAGACCTACGAGCAGTACTTC. It codes for CAISERQTYEQYF.

This clonotype was seen just once. The J gene is TRBJ1-1, the V gene TRBV5-1, with no clear D. With 1 base removed from V and 3 bases from J, the gap between germline ends came to 10 bases. Germline lookup yields CDR1 SGHRS and CDR2 YFSETQ. The CDR3 consists of 14 residues. CDR3 in amino acids: CASSLNKEYTEAFF. The CDR3 bases are TGCGCCAGCAGCTTGAATAAAGAGTACACTGAAGCTTTCTTT.

This chain links TRBV7-9 with TRBJ1-2, with 9 bases identical to TRBD1. V shed 5 bases and J 6 bases; nucleotides not matched to a gene: 4. The CDR3 has 13 residues. Germline lookup yields CDR1 SEHNR and CDR2 FQNEAQ (reference sequence). The CDR3 DNA follows: TGTGCCAGCAGCATACGGACAGGGGATGGCTACACCTTC. This gives the protein CASSIRTGDGYTF.

The chain employs TRBV5-1 and TRBJ2-1, with TRBD2 identical over 12 bases. This CDR3 comprises 17 residues. The germline V gene has CDR1 SGHRS and CDR2 YFSETQ. V trimming: 4 bases; J trimming: 4 bases; junction bases outside the gene matches: 9. CDR3 nucleotide sequence: TGCGCCAGCAGCACCCGGACTAGCGGGGTTGCTTACAATGAGCAGTTCTTC. Translated: CASSTRTSGVAYNEQFF.

This clonotype was observed once. The gene calls are TRBV19 and TRBJ1-1, with 7 bases fitting TRBD1. J gave up 1 base and V 6 bases, and 11 bases lay outside the gene matches. CDR1 and CDR2 from the germline V gene are LNHDA and SQIVND (reference sequence). This CDR3 comprises 16 residues. CDR3 bases: TGTGCCAGTAGATCGACTCCGGGACAGAGGAACACTGAAGCTTTCTTT. Encoded protein: CASRSTPGQRNTEAFF.

The chain employs TRBV6-5 and TRBJ2-3; 10 bases are shared with TRBD1. The CDR3 is made up of 16 amino acids. V lost 6 bases and J lost 5; bases outside the gene matches: 11. Per the germline V gene, CDR1 is MNHEY and CDR2 is SVGAGI. CDR3 sequence reads: CASRRQGAQDIDTQYF. Here the CDR3 DNA reads TGTGCCAGCAGAAGACAGGGGGCGCAGGATATAGATACGCAGTATTTT.

The sample holds one count of this clonotype. This chain joins TRBV28 and TRBJ2-5, with D unresolved. Trimming removed 6 bases from V and 1 base from J, with 15 bases in between. Germline CDR1 is MDHEN and CDR2 is SYDVKM. CDR3 size: 15 residues. The CDR3 reads CASSPSIPGQETQYF. CDR3 nucleotide sequence: TGTGCCAGCAGCCCATCAATCCCTGGCCAAGAGACCCAGTACTTC.

On this clonotype: The junction and the germline gene differ at one end; a read error may be behind it. V gene TRBV15 combines with J gene TRBJ2-5; weak D call: TRBD1 (5 bases). There are 15 residues in the CDR3. Germline V gene data show CDR1 as LNHNV and CDR2 as YYDKDF (reference sequence). Here the CDR3 reads CATSIFPGPQETQYF. CDR3 nucleotides: TGCGCCACCAGCATTTTTCCAGGGCCCCAAGAGACCCAGTACTTC.

The rearrangement uses TRBV27 and TRBJ2-3, with 8 bases aligning to TRBD2. The V and J ends lost 1 base and 2 bases, in that order; junction bases with no gene match: 5. Germline loops: CDR1 MNHEY, CDR2 SMNVEV (reference sequence). The CDR3 is 16 amino acids. This CDR3 is CASSLFSGGPTDTQYF. The CDR3 coding sequence is TGTGCCAGCAGTTTATTTTCGGGGGGGCCCACAGATACGCAGTATTTT.

The chain joins TRBV9 to TRBJ2-5, with D maybe TRBD1 (6 bases). This CDR3 is built from 14 residues. CDR1 SGDLS and CDR2 YYNGEE come from the germline V gene. V lost 4 bases and J 5 bases, leaving 15 bases between the germline ends. The CDR3 DNA follows: TGTGCCAGCAGCCTACAGGGTTTGGGCGAGACCCAGTACTTC. Translation: CASSLQGLGETQYF.

This sequence joins TRBV20-1 and TRBJ2-4, with TRBD1 identical over 9 bases. The DNA end is a closer match to TRBJ2-7, so the J assignment may be wrong. The CDR3 covers 14 residues. Germline loops: CDR1 DFQATT, CDR2 SNEGSKA (reference sequence). The CDR3 sequence is CSARPTGGRLEQYF. In DNA form, the CDR3 reads TGCAGTGCTAGACCCACAGGGGGCAGGCTCGAGCAGTACTTC.

This rearrangement joins TRBV3-1 to TRBJ2-7; TRBD1 agrees at 8 bases. This CDR3 has 15 amino acids. The trim removed 4 bases at V and 5 bases at J, leaving 10 bases unmatched. Germline V gene lookup returns CDR1 LGHDT and CDR2 YNNKEL (reference sequence). In DNA, the CDR3 is TGTGCCAGCAGCCTTGGACAGGGTTTGGTGAACGAGCAGTACTTC. This translates into CASSLGQGLVNEQYF.

Note on this clonotype: The junction differs from germline at one of its ends, possibly a read error. This chain connects TRBV7-7 to TRBJ2-2, with 8 nucleotides matching TRBD2. This CDR3 comprises 16 residues. Germline-derived CDR1 and CDR2 are SSHAT and FNYEAQ (reference sequence). The CDR3 region is CASSPEGLGGARELFF. In DNA, the CDR3 is TGTGCTAGCAGCCCCGAGGGACTAGGCGGTGCAAGGGAGCTGTTTTTT. Filled out from reference TRBV7-7 and TRBJ2-2, the complete variable domain reads GAGVSQSPRYKVTKRGQDVTLRCDPISSHATLYWYQQALGQGPEFLTYFNYEAQPDKSGLPSDRFSAERPEGSISTLTIQRTEQRDSAMYRCASSPEGLGGARELFFGEGSRLTVL.

V and J are TRBV5-1 and TRBJ2-1; weak D call: TRBD1 (6 bases). Germline CDR1 is SGHRS and CDR2 is YFSETQ. The CDR3 totals 13 residues. V lost 4 bases to trimming and J lost 10 bases, with 15 bases between them. CDR3 protein: CASSATGLVEQFF. Here the CDR3 DNA reads TGCGCCAGCAGCGCTACAGGGTTGGTGGAGCAGTTCTTC.

The chain uses TRBV20-1 and TRBJ1-5; 8 bases agree with TRBD1. This CDR3 has 15 amino acids. Germline V CDR1 and CDR2: DFQATT, SNEGSKA (reference sequence). V lost 6 bases and J lost 0; bases outside the gene matches: 7. CDR3 DNA sequence: TGCAGTGCCGAAAGGACAGGGCTTAGCAATCAGCCCCAGCATTTT. This sequence encodes CSAERTGLSNQPQHF.

CDR3 sequence reads: CASSPQEGSNNSPLHF. In DNA, the CDR3 is TGTGCCAGCAGTCCCCAGGAGGGCAGTAATAATTCACCCCTCCACTTT. V and J are TRBV6-6 and TRBJ1-6; D not certain. This CDR3 comprises 16 residues. Germline CDR1 MNHNY, CDR2 SVGAGI (reference sequence). The germline V and J ends were trimmed by 5 bases and 5 bases, with 16 bases remaining between them.

CDR3 sequence reads: CSARTSYEQFF. As DNA, the CDR3 is TGCAGTGCTAGGACTAGTTATGAGCAGTTCTTC. The V gene is TRBV20-1, the J gene TRBJ2-1, with D possibly being TRBD2 (6 bases). CDR3 length: 11 amino acids. Germline V CDR1 and CDR2: DFQATT, SNEGSKA (reference sequence). V was cut by 3 bases and J by 8 bases, with 8 bases left in between.

The chain recombines TRBV15 with TRBJ2-4; possibly TRBD2 for D (5 bases). Trimming took 0 bases from V and 13 from J, leaving 22 bases between them. The CDR3 extends over 16 amino acids. CDR1 and CDR2 (germline): LNHNV, YYDKDF (reference sequence). CDR3 sequence reads: CATSRDRDLTAWEQYF. For the CDR3, the DNA is TGTGCCACCAGCAGAGATCGTGACTTAACGGCGTGGGAGCAGTACTTC.

The V gene is TRBV27, the J gene TRBJ2-7; possible D gene TRBD2, 6 bases. V gave up 6 bases and J gave up 5 bases, with 20 bases separating them. The CDR3 is 15 amino acids. CDR1 and CDR2 from the germline V gene are MNHEY and SMNVEV (reference sequence). CDR3 sequence: CASSSPARRGHEQYF. Here the CDR3 DNA reads TGTGCCAGCAGCTCCCCCGCTCGGAGGGGTCACGAGCAGTACTTC.

CDR3 in DNA: TGTGCCAGCAGCCCAAGTGGGGGGCCGTGGGAGACCCAGTACTTC. Protein: CASSPSGGPWETQYF. The chain carries TRBV7-6 and TRBJ2-7; D is tentatively TRBD1 or TRBD2 (6 bases each). The end of the DNA fits TRBJ2-5 better, so the J call may be wrong. This CDR3 is 15 amino acids long. Germline V lookup: CDR1 SGHVS, CDR2 FNYEAQ.

The chain uses TRBV4-1 and TRBJ2-5, with a tentative D call TRBD1 (5 bases). CDR1 is MGHRA, CDR2 YSYEKL, per germline. This CDR3 comprises 14 residues. The V end was cut by 4 bases, the J end by 2 bases, with 11 bases between. Here the CDR3 DNA reads TGCGCCAGCAGCCCGACAGTCCCTCAAGAGACCCAGTACTTC. Encoded protein: CASSPTVPQETQYF.